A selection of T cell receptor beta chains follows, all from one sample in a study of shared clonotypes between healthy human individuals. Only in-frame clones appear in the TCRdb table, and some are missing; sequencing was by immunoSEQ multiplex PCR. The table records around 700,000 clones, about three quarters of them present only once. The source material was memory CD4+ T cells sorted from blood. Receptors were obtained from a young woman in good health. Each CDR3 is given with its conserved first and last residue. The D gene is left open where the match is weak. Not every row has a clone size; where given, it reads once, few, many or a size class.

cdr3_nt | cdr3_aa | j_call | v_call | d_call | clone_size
TGCGCCAGCATTGGAGGCTACCCGACCAATGAGCAGTTCTTC | CASIGGYPTNEQFF | TRBJ2-1 | TRBV5-1 | - | -
TGTGCCAGCAGCCCCGGGACAGGAGACATGAACACTGAAGCTTTCTTT | CASSPGTGDMNTEAFF | TRBJ1-1 | TRBV5-4 | TRBD1 | -
TGTGCCAGCAGCTTGGTGTCGCTAGCGAGGCATGAGCAGTTCTTC | CASSLVSLARHEQFF | TRBJ2-1 | TRBV5-8 | - | -
TGTGCCAGCAGCTTGGCCAACAGGGGATTAGGGGAGACCCAGTACTTC | CASSLANRGLGETQYF | TRBJ2-5 | TRBV7-8 | TRBD1 | many
TGTGCCAGCAGTTCCTCTTTGGCGGGGCGAAAGACCCAGTACTTC | CASSSSLAGRKTQYF | TRBJ2-5 | TRBV6-5 | - | -
TGTGCCAGCAGCTTAGTAGCGGGTAGCTCTGAGCAGTTCTTC | CASSLVAGSSEQFF | TRBJ2-1 | TRBV11-3 | TRBD2 | -
TGTGCCAGCAGAAGGACAGGGGAGACCCAGTACTTC | CASRRTGETQYF | TRBJ2-5 | TRBV2 | TRBD1 | -
TGTGCCAGCAGGCCGGGACAGGGTCCCGGGGAGCTGTTTTTT | CASRPGQGPGELFF | TRBJ2-2 | TRBV7-6 | TRBD1 | -
TGCGCCAGCAGCTTGGCCGACAGGGTATACAATGAGCAGTTCTTC | CASSLADRVYNEQFF | TRBJ2-1 | TRBV5-1 | TRBD1 | few
TGTGCCACCGGGCCCGGGGGGCCACGCGGGACCCAGTACTTC | CATGPGGPRGTQYF | TRBJ2-5 | TRBV15 | - | once
TGTGCCAGCAGCCCCTTCCTGGATAATTCACCCCTCCACTTT | CASSPFLDNSPLHF | TRBJ1-6 | TRBV27 | - | -
TGTGCCACGACATCCGAGGGCGCAACTAATGAAAAACTGTTTTTT | CATTSEGATNEKLFF | TRBJ1-4 | TRBV28 | - | -
TGCGCCAGCAGCCAAGATCCACTAGCGGGAAGGTACGAGCAGTACTTC | CASSQDPLAGRYEQYF | TRBJ2-7 | TRBV4-1 | TRBD2 | few
TGTGCCAGCAGCCCCCGGACAGGAAAAACCTACGAGCAGTACTTC | CASSPRTGKTYEQYF | TRBJ2-7 | TRBV7-2 | TRBD1 | -
TGTGCCAGCGGACGGGACAGGGGGCGTATCGGGGAGCTGTTTTTT | CASGRDRGRIGELFF | TRBJ2-2 | TRBV28 | TRBD1 | -
TGTGCCAGCAGTCGGTCCCAAGAGACCCAGTACTTC | CASSRSQETQYF | TRBJ2-5 | TRBV2 | - | -
TGTGCCAGCAGCCGTCTCGCGGGAGCCCTAAACGAGCAGTACTTC | CASSRLAGALNEQYF | TRBJ2-7 | TRBV6-6 | TRBD2 | -
TGTCCCCTTCTACGGCATAATGAGCAGTTCTTC | CPLLRHNEQFF | TRBJ2-1 | TRBV10-3 | - | many
TGTGCCTGGAGTGACCGATACGAGCAGTACTTC | CAWSDRYEQYF | TRBJ2-7 | TRBV30 | - | -
TGTGCCAGCAGCCTCCAGGGTAGCACAGATACGCAGTATTTT | CASSLQGSTDTQYF | TRBJ2-3 | TRBV11-2 | - | -
TGCGCCAGCAGTGAGCTGCAGGGGGCATCCTACGAGCAGTACTTC | CASSELQGASYEQYF | TRBJ2-7 | TRBV10-1 | TRBD1 | few